This is a list of T cell receptor beta chains from one sample in a study of T cell responses to AZD1222 COVID-19 vaccine. The assay was immunoSEQ multiplex PCR, and TCRdb's table has in-frame clones only and misses some. In the table there are roughly 67,000 clones, 88% of which are singletons. The sequenced sample was peripheral blood, obtained on day 0 of AZD1222 vaccination. These receptor sequences come from an adult in good health. The CDR3 runs from the conserved cysteine through the conserved F or W. D genes are given only for firm matches. Only some rows state a clone size, as once, few, many or a class for expanded clones.

J	V	D	size	DNA	CDR3
TRBJ1-3	TRBV5-1	.	few	TGCGCCAGCAGCTTGTGGGTGACGGGGGGCTCTGGAAACACCATATATTTT	CASSLWVTGGSGNTIYF
TRBJ2-2	TRBV10-3	.	.	TGTGCCATCAGTGAGCTCGGCGTATCCGGGGAGCTGTTTTTT	CAISELGVSGELFF
TRBJ2-7	TRBV7-2	TRBD2	.	TGTGCCAGCAGCATCGAACCGGGACTAGGGTACGAGCAGTACTTC	CASSIEPGLGYEQYF
TRBJ2-7	TRBV5-3	.	.	TGTGCCAGAAGCTTTAGGGGTACCTACGAGCAGTACTTC	CARSFRGTYEQYF
TRBJ2-7	TRBV19	.	.	TGTGCCAGTAGTATAGATCTCGGGACACTCTCCTACGAGCAGTACTTC	CASSIDLGTLSYEQYF
TRBJ1-2	TRBV6-5	.	.	TGTGCCAGCAGTTTAAGGATCCAAAACTATGGCTACACCTTC	CASSLRIQNYGYTF
TRBJ2-2	TRBV27	.	.	TGTGCCAGCAGTCCACGCGCCGGGGAGCTGTTTTTT	CASSPRAGELFF
TRBJ2-7	TRBV6-2/TRBV6-3	.	once	TGTGCCAGCAGTTACGCCCGACAGATCTACGAGCAGTACTTC	CASSYARQIYEQYF
TRBJ2-7	TRBV19	.	.	TGTGCCAGTAGTATGGACCAGTACGACGAGCAGTACTTC	CASSMDQYDEQYF
TRBJ2-7	TRBV5-6	.	.	TGTGCCAGCAGCTTGGCCGGCAGGGTATTTTTGGACGAGCAGTACTTC	CASSLAGRVFLDEQYF
TRBJ2-7	TRBV9	.	.	TGTGCCAGCAACGAGCAGTACTTC	CASNEQYF
TRBJ1-1	TRBV15	.	.	TGTGCCACCAGCAGTCTGTCAACAGGGACAGCTTTCTTT	CATSSLSTGTAFF
TRBJ1-2	TRBV5-1	.	.	TGCGCCAGCAGCTTGGAAGGTCAGGGCGGTTTTCGAGGCTACACCTTC	CASSLEGQGGFRGYTF
TRBJ2-1	TRBV7-9	TRBD2	.	TGTGCCAGCAGCTTAGGGGGCGGGGGGCCCGAGCAGTTCTTC	CASSLGGGGPEQFF
TRBJ1-3	TRBV18	.	.	TGTGCCAGCTCACCATACACAGCAGATGGAAACACCATATATTTT	CASSPYTADGNTIYF
TRBJ1-2	TRBV30	TRBD1	.	TGTGCCTGGAGTGTTAGATCCGGGGCAGGGGGCGCATCTAACTATGGCTACACCTTC	CAWSVRSGAGGASNYGYTF
TRBJ1-5	TRBV10-1	TRBD1	.	TGCGCCAGGATTAGGGGGCGGTGGAGCAATCAGCCCCAGCATTTT	CARIRGRWSNQPQHF
TRBJ2-2	TRBV2	.	.	TGTGCCAGCAGGGTATCGGGGGCAGGCACCGGGGAGCTGTTTTTT	CASRVSGAGTGELFF
TRBJ2-7	TRBV19	.	.	TGTGCCAGTAGTAAAGTAGGGATGGACGAGCAGTACTTC	CASSKVGMDEQYF
TRBJ2-1	TRBV18	.	.	TGTGCCAGCTCACCTTCCGCTAGCTCCTACAATGAGCAGTTCTTC	CASSPSASSYNEQFF
TRBJ1-4	TRBV5-1	TRBD1	.	TGCGCCAGTTCCGCCGGGACAGCCTATGGAACTAATGAAAAACTGTTTTTT	CASSAGTAYGTNEKLFF
TRBJ1-5	TRBV6-5	.	.	TGTGCCAGCAGTTACGGACAGATCTCAAACTATCAGCCCCAGCATTTT	CASSYGQISNYQPQHF
TRBJ1-2	TRBV5-6	TRBD1	once	TGTGCCAGCAGCTCGGGGGGACAGTACAAGTATGGCTACACCTTC	CASSSGGQYKYGYTF
TRBJ2-1	TRBV14	.	once	TGTGCCAGCAGCCCCCTGGGTTCAGGGGTGAATGAGCAGTTCTTC	CASSPLGSGVNEQFF
TRBJ2-7	TRBV2	TRBD1	.	TGTGCCAGCAGTGCCCGGACAGGGTCGAGCTCCTACGAGCAGTACTTC	CASSARTGSSSYEQYF
TRBJ2-3	TRBV6-1	TRBD1	medium-sized	TGTGCCAGCAGTGGAATGGGGGGACAGGGAATTAATACGCAGTATTTT	CASSGMGGQGINTQYF
TRBJ1-4	TRBV28	TRBD1	.	TGTGCCAGCAGTTTAGGGGGGACAGGGGGTGAAAAACTGTTTTTT	CASSLGGTGGEKLFF
TRBJ2-2	TRBV7-3	TRBD2	once	TGTGCCAGCCACCCGGGGGGGTCGAACACCGGGGAGCTGTTTTTT	CASHPGGSNTGELFF
TRBJ1-3	TRBV28	.	.	TGTGCCAGCAGTTTGGGTGGAAACACCATATATTTT	CASSLGGNTIYF
TRBJ1-5	TRBV19	.	.	TGTGCCTCCGGTCAGCCCCAGCATTTT	CASGQPQHF
TRBJ1-4	TRBV30	.	.	TGTGCCTGGTTCCAGGGAAGGACTAATGAAAAACTGTTTTTT	CAWFQGRTNEKLFF
TRBJ1-6	TRBV5-6	.	.	TGTGCCAGCAGCGAGGACGTTAATTCACCCCTCCACTTT	CASSEDVNSPLHF
TRBJ1-1	TRBV5-1	TRBD1	.	TGCGCCAGCAGCTTGGTGGGACAGGGAAATATGAACACTGAAGCTTTCTTT	CASSLVGQGNMNTEAFF
TRBJ1-5	TRBV25-1	.	.	TGTGCCAGCAGTGACGGAGGGGTGGGCAATCAGCCCCAGCATTTT	CASSDGGVGNQPQHF